The clone carrying this T cell receptor beta chain was counted a single time. Its specificity is not known. CDR3 length: 17 amino acids. V lost 5 bases and J 0 bases, leaving 17 bases between the germline ends. The germline V gene has CDR1 LNHDA and CDR2 SQIVND (reference sequence). The source of the sample is a study of PD-L1 blockade in urothelial cancer. Study as a whole: Blood was tested 3 weeks (second dose) and 6 weeks into treatment.

Libraries were prepared by immunoSEQ multiplex PCR; TCRdb keeps only in-frame clonotypes and omits some of them. The sample contains some 79,000 clones, about 81% of which appear only once. Study-wide results and limits: Tumor-linked clones in blood grew more by 3 weeks in durable-benefit patients.

This clonotype was sampled from a man in his sixties or seventies with urothelial cancer. This specimen consisted of PBMCs, obtained around atezolizumab (anti-PD-L1) treatment. The V call is TRBV19, the J call TRBJ1-3; D possibly corresponds to TRBD1 (6 bases). CDR3 DNA sequence: TGTGCCAGTAGTTTTGGGACCTACAGGGTCTCTGGAAACACCATATATTTT. Translating it yields CASSFGTYRVSGNTIYF.